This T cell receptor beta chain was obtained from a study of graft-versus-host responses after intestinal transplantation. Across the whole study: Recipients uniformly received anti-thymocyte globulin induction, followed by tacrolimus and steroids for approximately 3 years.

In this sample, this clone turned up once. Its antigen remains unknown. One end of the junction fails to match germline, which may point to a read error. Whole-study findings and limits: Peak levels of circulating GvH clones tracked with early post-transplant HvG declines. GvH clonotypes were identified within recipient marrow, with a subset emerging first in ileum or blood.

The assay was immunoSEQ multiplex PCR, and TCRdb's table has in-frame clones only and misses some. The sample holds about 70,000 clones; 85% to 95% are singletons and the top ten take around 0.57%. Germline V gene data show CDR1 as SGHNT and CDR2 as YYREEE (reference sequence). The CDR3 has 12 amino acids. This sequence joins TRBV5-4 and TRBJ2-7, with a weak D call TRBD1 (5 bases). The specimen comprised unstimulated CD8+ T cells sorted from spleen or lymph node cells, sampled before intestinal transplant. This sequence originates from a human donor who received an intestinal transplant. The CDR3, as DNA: TGTGCCAGCAGCGCGGACAATGTTTGGGGTGTGTTC. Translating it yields CASSADNVWGVF.